Listed below are T cell receptor beta chains from one sample, sequenced in a study of CD8+ T cells in alopecia areata. The table came from immunoSEQ multiplex PCR; TCRdb's copy has only in-frame clones and leaves some out. The sample yields roughly 190,000 clones, about 60% seen once. The sample in question was CD4+ T cells sorted from blood, obtained at week 4, from a patient treated with tofacitinib. The receptor set was obtained from a human donor with alopecia areata. Each CDR3 is given with its conserved first and last residue. D genes are given only for firm matches. Clone sizes are given selectively: once, few, many, or a class where the clone is expanded.

j_call v_call d_call clone_size cdr3_nt cdr3_aa
TRBJ2-5 TRBV5-1 TRBD2 - TGCGCCAGCAGCCCAGGACTAGCGGGATGGGAAGAGACCCAGTACTTC CASSPGLAGWEETQYF
TRBJ1-2 TRBV25-1 - - TGTGCCAGCAGTGAATTCTCGGGGAAGGGCTACACCTTC CASSEFSGKGYTF
TRBJ2-7 TRBV30 - - TGTGCCTGGAGTAGAGAGGCTAGCAGCGAGCAGTACTTC CAWSREASSEQYF
TRBJ2-5 TRBV29-1 - - TGCAGCGTTACCAGACTCGCGAGCGAGACCCAGTACTTC CSVTRLASETQYF
TRBJ1-5 TRBV6-5 - few TGTGCCAGCAGGCTTCATCGGGGGGGCGGACAGCCCCAGCATTTT CASRLHRGGGQPQHF
TRBJ2-5 TRBV18 - - TGTGCCAGCTCACCACTAGAAGAGACCCAGTACTTC CASSPLEETQYF
TRBJ2-7 TRBV9 TRBD2 once TGTGCCAGCAGCCCCGGGGGGACTAGCGGGAGTGGGCAGTACTTC CASSPGGTSGSGQYF
TRBJ1-5 TRBV15 - - TGTGCCACCAGCGACCCGACAGCTAGCAATCAGCCCCAGCATTTT CATSDPTASNQPQHF
TRBJ2-7 TRBV7-2 - - TGTGCCAGCAGCCCCGTTTTGGGCCCCTCCTACGAGCAGTACTTC CASSPVLGPSYEQYF
TRBJ1-3 TRBV9 - - TGTGCCAGCAGCGTACGGGAAAGGATGGGAAACACCATATATTTT CASSVRERMGNTIYF
TRBJ1-1 TRBV6-6 - - TGTGCCAGCGGACCCGGGCTTGAAGCTTTCTTT CASGPGLEAFF
TRBJ1-2 TRBV5-1 TRBD1 few TGCGCCAGCAGTTCGACAGGGGAGTACGATGGCTACACCTTC CASSSTGEYDGYTF
TRBJ1-1 TRBV25-1 TRBD1 - TGTGCCAGCAGTGAATTTGGGACAGTTAACACTGAAGCTTTCTTT CASSEFGTVNTEAFF
TRBJ2-1 TRBV30 - - TGTGCCTGGAGTGTAGTCGGCGGGAAATTGGCTGAGCAGTTCTTC CAWSVVGGKLAEQFF
TRBJ2-1 TRBV6-5 TRBD2 - TGTGCCAGCGGGACTATCGCCTACAATGAGCAGTTCTTC CASGTIAYNEQFF
TRBJ2-2 TRBV19 - - TGTGCCAGTAGTGACCCTACTAGGTTGGACACCGGGGAGCTGTTTTTT CASSDPTRLDTGELFF
TRBJ1-1 TRBV2 TRBD1 - TGTGCCAGCAGTGGTACCCGGGGACAGGAAGCTTTCTTT CASSGTRGQEAFF
TRBJ2-1 TRBV9 - - TGTGCCAGCAGCGTAAGGACGAGCTCCTACAATGAGCAGTTCTTC CASSVRTSSYNEQFF
TRBJ1-2 TRBV27 - few TGTGCCAGCAGGGGGGGGGATACAGGGCGCGGCTATGGCTACACCTTC CASRGGDTGRGYGYTF
TRBJ1-2 TRBV7-9 - - TGTGCCAGCAGCCCTTCGGGCTCGGGGGGCTACACCTTC CASSPSGSGGYTF
TRBJ2-7 TRBV15 - - TGTGCCACCAGCAGAGAGGCGGGAACCTACGAGCAGTACTTC CATSREAGTYEQYF
TRBJ2-5 TRBV29-1 TRBD1 - TGCAGCGTGGATGGGACAGGGAGATTCCAAGAGACCCAGTACTTC CSVDGTGRFQETQYF
TRBJ2-3 TRBV14 TRBD2 few TGTGCCAGCAGCCTAAGGACTAGCAGAGACACAGATACGCAGTATTTT CASSLRTSRDTDTQYF
TRBJ1-1 TRBV7-2 TRBD1 - TGTGCCAGCAGCTTGGACCCAGGGGGAAGCACTGAAGCTTTCTTT CASSLDPGGSTEAFF
TRBJ2-1 TRBV19 - - TGTGCCAGTAGGGAAGGAGGGGGGTGGATCTTC CASREGGGWIF
TRBJ1-6 TRBV30 - - TGTGCCTGGAGTTCTGACGATTCACCCCTCCACTTT CAWSSDDSPLHF
TRBJ2-1 TRBV14 TRBD2 few TGTGCCAGCAGCCCGATCCGCGCGGGACTAGCGGCCGGCGATGAGCAGTTCTTC CASSPIRAGLAAGDEQFF
TRBJ2-7 TRBV2 TRBD2 - TGTGCCAGCAGTATAACTAGCGGGAGTAACGAGCAGTACTTC CASSITSGSNEQYF
TRBJ2-3 TRBV29-1 - once TGCAGCGTTGAACTAACTAGCACAGATACGCAGTATTTT CSVELTSTDTQYF
TRBJ2-7 TRBV29-1 TRBD2 - TGCAGCGTTGAAGATTGGCTAGCGGGAGGCTACGAGCAGTACTTC CSVEDWLAGGYEQYF
TRBJ2-1 TRBV14 - - TGTGCCAGCAGCCAAGATTTGATGCGGAGCTCCTACAATGAGCAGTTCTTC CASSQDLMRSSYNEQFF
TRBJ2-3 TRBV2 - - TGTGCCAGCATCTTGAGGGGTTCCCCTAGCACAGATACGCAGTATTTT CASILRGSPSTDTQYF
TRBJ1-5 TRBV18 - - TGTGCCAGCTCACTACAGAGTTACAATCAGCCCCAGCATTTT CASSLQSYNQPQHF
TRBJ2-3 TRBV25-1 TRBD1 - TGTGCCAGCAGTGCTCGGACAGGGCAAACGCAGTATTTT CASSARTGQTQYF
TRBJ1-5 TRBV5-1 - - TGCGCCAGCAGCTTGGCCGTAGATCAGCCCCAGCATTTT CASSLAVDQPQHF
TRBJ1-2 TRBV7-3 - - TGTGCCAGCAGCTTACGAGCTAACTATGGCTACACCTTC CASSLRANYGYTF
TRBJ2-7 TRBV14 TRBD1 - TGTGCCAGCAGCCATGGACAGGGGGTCGACGAGCAGTACTTC CASSHGQGVDEQYF
TRBJ1-5 TRBV20-1 - once TGCAGTGCTAGCCCCCGGCCCCAGCATTTT CSASPRPQHF
TRBJ1-5 TRBV2 - few TGTGCCAGCAGTGAACGGTCCGGGTTCAGTCAGCCCCAGCATTTT CASSERSGFSQPQHF
TRBJ1-1 TRBV29-1 - few TGCAGCGTTGAAGTGGGGCTGAGCGTAGGGCAGGGAGCTTTCTTT CSVEVGLSVGQGAFF
TRBJ1-4 TRBV29-1 - - TGCAGCGTTGACACAGGTATCGGTGGTGAAAAACTGTTTTTT CSVDTGIGGEKLFF
TRBJ1-1 TRBV29-1 TRBD1 - TGCAGCGTCGCGAGGGACAGCGCGAACACTGAAGCTTTCTTT CSVARDSANTEAFF
TRBJ1-5 TRBV7-2 - - TGTGCCAGCAGCTTAGCGGGGAATCGAGGGGTAAGCAATCAGCCCCAGCATTTT CASSLAGNRGVSNQPQHF
TRBJ2-3 TRBV19 TRBD1 few TGTGCCAGTAGTATCCGGACAGGGGGCACAGATACGCAGTATTTT CASSIRTGGTDTQYF